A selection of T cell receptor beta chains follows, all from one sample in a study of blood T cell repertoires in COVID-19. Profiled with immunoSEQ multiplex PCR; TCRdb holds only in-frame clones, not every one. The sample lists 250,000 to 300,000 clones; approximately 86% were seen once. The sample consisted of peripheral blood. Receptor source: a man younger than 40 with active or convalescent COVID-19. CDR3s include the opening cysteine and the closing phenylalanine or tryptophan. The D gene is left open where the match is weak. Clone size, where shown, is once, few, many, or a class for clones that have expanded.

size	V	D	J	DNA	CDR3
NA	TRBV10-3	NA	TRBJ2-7	TGTGCCATCAGGGTAGGACAGCAGACCTACGAGCAGTACTTC	CAIRVGQQTYEQYF
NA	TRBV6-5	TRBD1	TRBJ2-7	TGTGCCAGCACTTGGCGGACAGGGGGATTCTACGAGCAGTACTTC	CASTWRTGGFYEQYF
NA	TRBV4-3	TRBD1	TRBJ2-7	TGCGCCAGCAGCCAATCTCCGGGACAGGGCTACGAGCAGTACTTC	CASSQSPGQGYEQYF
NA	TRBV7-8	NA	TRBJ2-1	TGTGCCAGCAGCTACACCCAGGACAGTAACAATGAGCAGTTCTTC	CASSYTQDSNNEQFF
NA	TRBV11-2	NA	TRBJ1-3	TGTGCCAGCAGCTTAATATACCCCAGGGGTCCCGCTGGAAACACCATATATTTT	CASSLIYPRGPAGNTIYF
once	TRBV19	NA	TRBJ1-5	TGTGCCAGTAGTATAGACTCCTCGGTTTATCAGCCCCAGCATTTT	CASSIDSSVYQPQHF
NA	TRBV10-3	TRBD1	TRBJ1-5	TGTGCCATCAGTGGGACAGGGGATCAGCCCCAGCATTTT	CAISGTGDQPQHF
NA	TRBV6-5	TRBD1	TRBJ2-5	TGTGCCAGCCGGACAGGCGGCCAAGAGACCCAGTACTTC	CASRTGGQETQYF
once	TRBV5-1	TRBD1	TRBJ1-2	TGCGCCAGCAGGGAAGGGACAGGGGGCAGTCACTATGGCTACACCTTC	CASREGTGGSHYGYTF
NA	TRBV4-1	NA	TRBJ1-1	TGCGCCAGCAGCCACGGGGGGAACACTGAAGCTTTCTTT	CASSHGGNTEAFF
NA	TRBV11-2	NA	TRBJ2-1	TGTGCCAGCAGCGGAAACCCCGGGTTCGAAACCTACAATGAGCAGTTCTTC	CASSGNPGFETYNEQFF
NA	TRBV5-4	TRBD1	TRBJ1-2	TGTGCCGGTGCGACAGGGTCCGGTCGTGGCTACACCTTC	CAGATGSGRGYTF
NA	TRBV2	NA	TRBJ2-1	TGTGCCAGCAGGGTTGACCGGGACTTCTACAATGAGCAGTTCTTC	CASRVDRDFYNEQFF
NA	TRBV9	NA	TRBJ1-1	TGTGCCAGCAGCGGGAGTACAGGGCAGAACACTGAAGCTTTCTTT	CASSGSTGQNTEAFF
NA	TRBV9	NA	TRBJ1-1	TGTGCCAGCAGCGCGGGAGGGGGGAACACCTTCACTGAAGCTTTCTTT	CASSAGGGNTFTEAFF
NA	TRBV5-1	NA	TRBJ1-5	TGCGCCAGCAGCTTGGTTGGGGGCCAGCCCCAGCATTTT	CASSLVGGQPQHF
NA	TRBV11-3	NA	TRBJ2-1	TGTGCCAGCAGCCCACGATCGGGGGAGCAGTTCTTC	CASSPRSGEQFF
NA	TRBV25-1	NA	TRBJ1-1	TGTGCCAGCAGTTATAGGGGCATGAACACTGAAGCTTTCTTT	CASSYRGMNTEAFF
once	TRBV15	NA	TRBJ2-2	TGTGCCACCAGCAGAGTCGCAGGGCAGGACACCGGGGAGCTGTTTTTT	CATSRVAGQDTGELFF
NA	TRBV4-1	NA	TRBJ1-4	TGCGCCAGCAGCTCCTTTAACGTCGGAAAACTGTTTTTT	CASSSFNVGKLFF
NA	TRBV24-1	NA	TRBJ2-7	TGTGCCACCACCGGTTTCCGAACGGTCTACGAGCAGTACTTC	CATTGFRTVYEQYF
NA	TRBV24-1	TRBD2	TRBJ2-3	TGTGCCACCAGTGATTTCACAGCGGGAGGCACAGATACGCAGTATTTT	CATSDFTAGGTDTQYF
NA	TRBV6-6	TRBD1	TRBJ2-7	TGTGCCAGCAGTAACGGACAGGGGGCACACGAGCAGTACTTC	CASSNGQGAHEQYF
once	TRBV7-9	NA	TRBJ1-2	TGTGCCAGCAGCTTAGGTTTGGGGGCCCACTCTTATGGCTACACCTTC	CASSLGLGAHSYGYTF
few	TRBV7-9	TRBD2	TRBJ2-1	TGTGCCAGCAGCACCCCCACTAGCGGGGACTACAATGAGCAGTTCTTC	CASSTPTSGDYNEQFF
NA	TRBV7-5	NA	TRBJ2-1	TGTGCCAGAAGCGGCGGGCCAGCGGGCGACTCCTACAATGAGCAGTTCTTC	CARSGGPAGDSYNEQFF
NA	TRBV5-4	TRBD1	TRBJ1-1	TGTGCCAGCAGCTTGGATTTTTCAGGGGGCGATTCGGCTTTCTTT	CASSLDFSGGDSAFF
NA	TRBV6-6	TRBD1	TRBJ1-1	TGTGCCAGCAGTTCGACAGGGGGACGGAACACTGAAGCTTTCTTT	CASSSTGGRNTEAFF
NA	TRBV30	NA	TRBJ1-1	TGTGCCTGGGATGGCTACGGGAGAGACATGAACACTGAAGCTTTCTTT	CAWDGYGRDMNTEAFF
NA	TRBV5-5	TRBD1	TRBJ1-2	TGTGCCAGCAGCTTGTTACGGGCGGGACAGGGGAGCTATGGCTACACCTTC	CASSLLRAGQGSYGYTF
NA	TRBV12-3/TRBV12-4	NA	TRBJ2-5	TGTGCCAGCAGTTTAAGGGGTGGGAAGACCCAGTACTTC	CASSLRGGKTQYF
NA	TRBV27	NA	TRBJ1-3	TGTGCCAGCAGTTTAGACAGGTCGTCTGGAAACACCATATATTTT	CASSLDRSSGNTIYF
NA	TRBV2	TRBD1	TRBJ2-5	TGTGCCAGTATACGAGGACAGGGGAGGGGAGAGACCCAGTACTTC	CASIRGQGRGETQYF
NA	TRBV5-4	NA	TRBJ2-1	TGTGCCAGCAGACAGCAAGACTCCTACAATGAGCAGTTCTTC	CASRQQDSYNEQFF
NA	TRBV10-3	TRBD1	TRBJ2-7	TGTGCCATCAAACAACAGGGGGCAAACGAGCAGTACTTC	CAIKQQGANEQYF
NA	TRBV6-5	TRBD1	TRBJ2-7	TGTGCCAGCAGTTACTCGATCCAGGGGGCCGACGAGCAGTACTTC	CASSYSIQGADEQYF
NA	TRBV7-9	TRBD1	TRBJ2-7	TGTGCCAGCAGTGGACCGGGACAGGGGGCACTTCGGCTCGAGCAGTACTTC	CASSGPGQGALRLEQYF
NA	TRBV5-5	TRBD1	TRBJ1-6	TGTGCCAGCAGCGGCGAAGGACAGGGCAATTCACCCCTCCACTTT	CASSGEGQGNSPLHF
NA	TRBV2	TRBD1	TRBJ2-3	TGTGCCAGCAGCGCTGACAGGGGGCAGACAGATACGCAGTATTTT	CASSADRGQTDTQYF
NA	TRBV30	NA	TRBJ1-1	TGTGCCTGGAGTGTGTCAGGCCCCCCTGAAGCTTTCTTT	CAWSVSGPPEAFF
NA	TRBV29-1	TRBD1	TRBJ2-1	TGCAGCGTTCGAAAGGGACAGGGGTCCTACAATGAGCAGTTCTTC	CSVRKGQGSYNEQFF
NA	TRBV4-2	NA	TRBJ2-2	TGTGCCAGCAGCCAAGCCGGGGAGAGGACCGGGGAGCTGTTTTTT	CASSQAGERTGELFF